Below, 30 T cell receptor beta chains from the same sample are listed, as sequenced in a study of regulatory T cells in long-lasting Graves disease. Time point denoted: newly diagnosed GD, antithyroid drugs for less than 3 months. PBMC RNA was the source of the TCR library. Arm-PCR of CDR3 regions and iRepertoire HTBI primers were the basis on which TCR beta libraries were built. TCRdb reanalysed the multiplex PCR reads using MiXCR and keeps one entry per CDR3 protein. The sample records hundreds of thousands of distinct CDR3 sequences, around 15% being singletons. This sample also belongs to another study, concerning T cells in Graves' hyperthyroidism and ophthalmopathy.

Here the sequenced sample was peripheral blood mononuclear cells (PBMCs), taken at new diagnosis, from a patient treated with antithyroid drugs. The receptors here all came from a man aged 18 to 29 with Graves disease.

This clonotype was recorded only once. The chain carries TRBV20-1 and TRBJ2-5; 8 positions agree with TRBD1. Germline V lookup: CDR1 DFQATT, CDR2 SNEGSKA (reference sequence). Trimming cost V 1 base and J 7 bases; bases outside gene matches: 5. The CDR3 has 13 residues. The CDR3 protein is CSARVQGAGTQYF. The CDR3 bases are TGCAGTGCTAGAGTGCAGGGGGCAGGGACCCAGTACTTC.

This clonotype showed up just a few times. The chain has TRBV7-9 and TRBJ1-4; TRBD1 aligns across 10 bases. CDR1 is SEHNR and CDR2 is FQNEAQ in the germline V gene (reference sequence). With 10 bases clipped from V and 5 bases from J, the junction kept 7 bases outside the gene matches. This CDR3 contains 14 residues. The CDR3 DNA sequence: TGTGCCATCAACTCGGGACAGGGGAATGAAAAACTGTTTTTT. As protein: CAINSGQGNEKLFF.

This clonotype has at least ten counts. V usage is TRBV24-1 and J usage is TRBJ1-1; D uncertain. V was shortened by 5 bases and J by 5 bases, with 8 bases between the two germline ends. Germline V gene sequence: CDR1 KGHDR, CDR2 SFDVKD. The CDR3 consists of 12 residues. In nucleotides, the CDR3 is TGTGCCACCAGTGGCCGGAGAACTGAAGCTTTCTTT. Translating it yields CATSGRRTEAFF.

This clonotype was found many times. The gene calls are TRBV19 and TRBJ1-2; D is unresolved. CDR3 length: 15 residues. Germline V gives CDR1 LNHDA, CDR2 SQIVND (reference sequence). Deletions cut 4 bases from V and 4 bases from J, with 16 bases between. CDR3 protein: CASSTVSGIGYGYTF. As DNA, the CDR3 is TGTGCCAGTAGTACCGTCTCGGGGATCGGCTATGGCTACACCTTC.

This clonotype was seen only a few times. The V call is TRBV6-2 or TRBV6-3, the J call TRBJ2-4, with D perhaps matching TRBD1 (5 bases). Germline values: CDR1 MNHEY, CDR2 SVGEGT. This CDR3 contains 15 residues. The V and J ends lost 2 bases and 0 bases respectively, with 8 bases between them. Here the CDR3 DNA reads TGTGCCAGCAGTTACCAGGGTCTAGCCAAAAACATTCAGTACTTC. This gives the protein CASSYQGLAKNIQYF.

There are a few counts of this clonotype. The CDR3 here is CASSRHPAPGNTIYF. CDR3 in DNA: TGTGCCAGCAGCCGGCACCCGGCCCCTGGAAACACCATATATTTT. V usage is TRBV5-5 and J usage is TRBJ1-3; D gene uncertain. V was cut by 4 bases and J by 2 bases, with 13 bases left in between. This CDR3 comprises 15 residues. Germline CDR1 and CDR2: SGHKS and YYEKEE (reference sequence). The variable domain in full, with the rest retrieved from reference TRBV5-5 and TRBJ1-3, is DAGVTQSPTHLIKTRGQQVTLRCSPISGHKSVSWYQQVLGQGPQFIFQYYEKEERGRGNFPDRFSARQFPNYSSELNVNALLLGDSALYLCASSRHPAPGNTIYFGEGSWLTVV.

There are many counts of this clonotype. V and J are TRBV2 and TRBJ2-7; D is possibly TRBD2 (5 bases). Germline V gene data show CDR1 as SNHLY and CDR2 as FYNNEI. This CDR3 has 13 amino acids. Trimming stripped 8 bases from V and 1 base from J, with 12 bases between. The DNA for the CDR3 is TGTGCCAGCGGGAGACAACTATCCTACGAGCAGTACTTC. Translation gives CASGRQLSYEQYF.

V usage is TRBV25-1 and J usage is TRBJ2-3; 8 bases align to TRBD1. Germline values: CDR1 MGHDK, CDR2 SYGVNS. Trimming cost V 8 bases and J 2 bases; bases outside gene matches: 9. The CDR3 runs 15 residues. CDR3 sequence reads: CASSVGQADTDTQYF. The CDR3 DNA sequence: TGTGCCAGCTCAGTGGGACAGGCAGACACAGATACGCAGTATTTT.

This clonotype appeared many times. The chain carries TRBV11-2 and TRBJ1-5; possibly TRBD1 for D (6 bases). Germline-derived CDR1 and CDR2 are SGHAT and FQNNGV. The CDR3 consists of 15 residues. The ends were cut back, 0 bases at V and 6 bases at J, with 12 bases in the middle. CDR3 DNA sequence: TGTGCCAGCAGCTTAGACAGGGGCACGGGTCAGCCCCAGCATTTT. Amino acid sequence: CASSLDRGTGQPQHF.

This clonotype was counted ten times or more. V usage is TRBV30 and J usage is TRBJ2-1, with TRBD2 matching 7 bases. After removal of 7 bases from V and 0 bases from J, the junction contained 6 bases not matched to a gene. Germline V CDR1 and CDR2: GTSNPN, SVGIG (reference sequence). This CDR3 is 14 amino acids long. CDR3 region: CAFGGGSSYNEQFF. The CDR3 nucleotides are TGTGCCTTTGGAGGCGGGAGCTCCTACAATGAGCAGTTCTTC.

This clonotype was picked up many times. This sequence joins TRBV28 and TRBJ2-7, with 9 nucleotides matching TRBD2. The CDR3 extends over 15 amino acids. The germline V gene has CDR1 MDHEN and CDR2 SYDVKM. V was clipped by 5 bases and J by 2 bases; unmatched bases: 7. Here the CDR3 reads CASSPATSGTYEQYF. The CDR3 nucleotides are TGTGCCAGCAGTCCAGCGACTAGCGGAACCTACGAGCAGTACTTC.

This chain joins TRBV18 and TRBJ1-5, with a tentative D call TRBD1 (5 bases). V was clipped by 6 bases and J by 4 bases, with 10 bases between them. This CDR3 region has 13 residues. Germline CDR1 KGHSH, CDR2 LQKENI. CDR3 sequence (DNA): TGTGCCAGCTCGCCAGGGATAAATCAGCCCCAGCATTTT. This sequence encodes CASSPGINQPQHF. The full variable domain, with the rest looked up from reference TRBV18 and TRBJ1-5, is NAGVMQNPRHLVRRRGQEARLRCSPMKGHSHVYWYRQLPEEGLKFMVYLQKENIIDESGMPKERFSAEFPKEGPSILRIQQVVRGDSAAYFCASSPGINQPQHFGDGTRLSIL.

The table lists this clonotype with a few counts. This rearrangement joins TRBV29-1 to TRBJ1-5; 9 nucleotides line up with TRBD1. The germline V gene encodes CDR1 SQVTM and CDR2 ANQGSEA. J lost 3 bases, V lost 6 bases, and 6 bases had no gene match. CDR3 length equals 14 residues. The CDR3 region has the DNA TGCAGCGTAGCGGGACAGGGTAACAATCAGCCCCAGCATTTT. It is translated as CSVAGQGNNQPQHF.

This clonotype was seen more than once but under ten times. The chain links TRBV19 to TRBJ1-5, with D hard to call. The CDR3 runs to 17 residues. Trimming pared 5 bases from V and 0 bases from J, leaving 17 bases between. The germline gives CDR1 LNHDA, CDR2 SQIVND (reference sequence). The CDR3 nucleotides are TGTGCCAGTAGTCCCCCCTCCCTACTCGATAGCAATCAGCCCCAGCATTTT. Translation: CASSPPSLLDSNQPQHF.

The CDR3 loop is CASSQVQGDTAWSYEQYF. CDR3 coding DNA: TGCGCCAGCAGCCAAGTTCAGGGAGACACCGCTTGGTCCTACGAGCAGTACTTC. V and J are TRBV4-1 and TRBJ2-7; D is tentatively TRBD1 or TRBD2 (5 bases each). The CDR3 spans 18 residues. Trimming took 1 base from V and 1 from J, leaving 20 bases between them. Per the germline V gene, CDR1 is MGHRA and CDR2 is YSYEKL.

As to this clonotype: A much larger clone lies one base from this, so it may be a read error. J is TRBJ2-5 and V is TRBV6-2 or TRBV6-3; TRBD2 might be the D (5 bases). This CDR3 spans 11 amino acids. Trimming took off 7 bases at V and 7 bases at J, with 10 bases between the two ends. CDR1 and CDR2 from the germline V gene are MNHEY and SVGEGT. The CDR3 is CASTSGRTQYF. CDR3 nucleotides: TGTGCCAGCACCTCGGGAAGGACCCAGTACTTC.

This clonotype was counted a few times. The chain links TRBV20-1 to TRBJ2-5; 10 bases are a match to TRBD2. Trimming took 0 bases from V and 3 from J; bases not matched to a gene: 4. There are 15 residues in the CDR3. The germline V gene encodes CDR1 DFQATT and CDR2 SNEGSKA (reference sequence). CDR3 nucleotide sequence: TGCAGTGCTAGAGATCCCCTAGCGGGAGAAGAGACCCAGTACTTC. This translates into CSARDPLAGEETQYF.

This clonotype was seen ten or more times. CDR3 DNA sequence: TGTGCCAGCAGCCCGCACGGAGGGCACTCCTACAATGAGCAGTTCTTC. Protein product: CASSPHGGHSYNEQFF. The chain links TRBV11-3 to TRBJ2-1; the D gene is possibly TRBD2 (6 bases). There are 16 residues in the CDR3. CDR1 is SGHNT and CDR2 is YENEEA in the germline V gene. Trimming removed 5 bases from V and 0 bases from J, with 14 bases in between. The full variable domain, in which reference TRBV11-3 and TRBJ2-1 provide the parts outside the CDR3, is EAGVVQSPRYKIIEKKQPVAFWCNPISGHNTLYWYLQNLGQGPELLIRYENEEAVDDSQLPKDRFSAERLKGVDSTLKIQPAELGDSAVYLCASSPHGGHSYNEQFFGPGTRLTVL.

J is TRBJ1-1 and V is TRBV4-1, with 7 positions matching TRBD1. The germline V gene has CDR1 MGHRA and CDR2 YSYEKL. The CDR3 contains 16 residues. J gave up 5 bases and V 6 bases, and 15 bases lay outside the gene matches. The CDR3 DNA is TGCGCCAGCAGATACGGACAGGATTCGGGAAAGACTGAAGCTTTCTTT. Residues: CASRYGQDSGKTEAFF.

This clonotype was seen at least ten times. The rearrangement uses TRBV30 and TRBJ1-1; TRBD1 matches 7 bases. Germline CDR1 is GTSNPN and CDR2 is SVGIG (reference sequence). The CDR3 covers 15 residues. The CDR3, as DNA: TGTGCTGTTACTGGCCTCAGCCCCAGGGGGACTGAAGCTTTCTTT. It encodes CAVTGLSPRGTEAFF.

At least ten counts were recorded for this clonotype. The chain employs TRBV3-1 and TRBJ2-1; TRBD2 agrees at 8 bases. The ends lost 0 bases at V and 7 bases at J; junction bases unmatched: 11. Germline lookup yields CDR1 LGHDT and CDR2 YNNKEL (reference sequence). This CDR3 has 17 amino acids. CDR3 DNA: TGTGCCAGCAGCCAAGATAGAGTAGCGGGATCGTGGAATGAGCAGTTCTTC. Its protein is CASSQDRVAGSWNEQFF.

The CDR3 sequence is CASRDDYNEQFF. CDR3 in DNA: TGCGCCAGCAGGGATGATTACAATGAGCAGTTCTTC. The rearrangement links TRBV5-1 to TRBJ2-1; D is ambiguous. V gave up 5 bases and J gave up 4 bases, with 7 bases separating them. The CDR3 consists of 12 residues. Germline lookup yields CDR1 SGHRS and CDR2 YFSETQ.

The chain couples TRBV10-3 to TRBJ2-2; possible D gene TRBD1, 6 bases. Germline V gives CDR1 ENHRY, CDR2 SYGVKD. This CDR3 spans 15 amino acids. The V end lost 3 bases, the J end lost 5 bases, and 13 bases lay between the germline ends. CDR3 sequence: CAISDRRGETGELFF. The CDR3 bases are TGTGCCATCAGTGATCGCAGGGGAGAAACCGGGGAGCTGTTTTTT.

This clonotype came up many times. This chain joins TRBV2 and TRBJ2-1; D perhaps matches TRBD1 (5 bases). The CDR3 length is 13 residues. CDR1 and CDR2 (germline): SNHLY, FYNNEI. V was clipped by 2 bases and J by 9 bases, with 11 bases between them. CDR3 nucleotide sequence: TGTGCCAGCAGTGAACGGCAGGGAAGTGAGCAGTTCTTC. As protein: CASSERQGSEQFF. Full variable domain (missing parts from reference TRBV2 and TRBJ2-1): EPEVTQTPSHQVTQMGQEVILRCVPISNHLYFYWYRQILGQKVEFLVSFYNNEISEKSEIFDDQFSVERPDGSNFTLKIRSTKLEDSAMYFCASSERQGSEQFFGPGTRLTVL.

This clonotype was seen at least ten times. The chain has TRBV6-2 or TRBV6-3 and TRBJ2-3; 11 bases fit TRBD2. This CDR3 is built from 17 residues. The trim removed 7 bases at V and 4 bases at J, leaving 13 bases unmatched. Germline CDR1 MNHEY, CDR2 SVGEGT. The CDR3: CASKDLLSSGRPDTQYF. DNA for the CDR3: TGTGCCAGCAAGGACCTCCTTTCTAGCGGGAGGCCAGATACGCAGTATTTT.

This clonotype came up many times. The CDR3 DNA is TGTGCCAGCAGTCCGGACAGTAGCTACGAGCAGTACTTC. This translates into CASSPDSSYEQYF. The rearrangement uses TRBV11-2 and TRBJ2-7; D perhaps matches TRBD1 (6 bases). Germline loops: CDR1 SGHAT, CDR2 FQNNGV. Trimming took 6 bases from V and 3 from J, leaving 12 bases between them. This CDR3 is 13 amino acids long.

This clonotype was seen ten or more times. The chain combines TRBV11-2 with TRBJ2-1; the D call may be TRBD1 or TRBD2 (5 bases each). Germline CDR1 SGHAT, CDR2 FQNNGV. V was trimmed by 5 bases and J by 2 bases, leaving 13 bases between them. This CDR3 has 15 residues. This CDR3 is CASSGGPTTYNEQFF. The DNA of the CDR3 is TGTGCCAGCAGCGGGGGTCCTACTACCTACAATGAGCAGTTCTTC.

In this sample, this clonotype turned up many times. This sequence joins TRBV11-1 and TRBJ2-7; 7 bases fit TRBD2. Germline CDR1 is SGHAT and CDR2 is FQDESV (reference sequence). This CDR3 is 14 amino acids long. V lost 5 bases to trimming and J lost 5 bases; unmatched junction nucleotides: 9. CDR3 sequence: CASSAGGRVDEQYF. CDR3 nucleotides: TGTGCCAGCAGCGCAGGCGGGAGAGTCGACGAGCAGTACTTC.

The CDR3 DNA follows: TGTGCCAGCTCACCTAGCGCCTACTACTCCTACAATGAGCAGTTCTTC. Translation: CASSPSAYYSYNEQFF. The chain joins TRBV18 to TRBJ2-1, with D possibly being TRBD2 (5 bases). Trimming took off 3 bases at V and 0 bases at J, with 12 bases between the two ends. CDR1 and CDR2 from the germline V gene are KGHSH and LQKENI. The CDR3 sequence is 16 residues long.

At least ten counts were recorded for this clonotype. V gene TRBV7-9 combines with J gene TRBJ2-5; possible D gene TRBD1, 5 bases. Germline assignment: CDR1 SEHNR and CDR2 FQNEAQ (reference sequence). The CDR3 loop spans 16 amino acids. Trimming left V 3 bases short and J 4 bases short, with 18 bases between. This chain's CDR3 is CASSFPYLGLIETQYF. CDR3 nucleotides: TGTGCCAGCAGCTTCCCATACTTGGGGCTGATAGAGACCCAGTACTTC.